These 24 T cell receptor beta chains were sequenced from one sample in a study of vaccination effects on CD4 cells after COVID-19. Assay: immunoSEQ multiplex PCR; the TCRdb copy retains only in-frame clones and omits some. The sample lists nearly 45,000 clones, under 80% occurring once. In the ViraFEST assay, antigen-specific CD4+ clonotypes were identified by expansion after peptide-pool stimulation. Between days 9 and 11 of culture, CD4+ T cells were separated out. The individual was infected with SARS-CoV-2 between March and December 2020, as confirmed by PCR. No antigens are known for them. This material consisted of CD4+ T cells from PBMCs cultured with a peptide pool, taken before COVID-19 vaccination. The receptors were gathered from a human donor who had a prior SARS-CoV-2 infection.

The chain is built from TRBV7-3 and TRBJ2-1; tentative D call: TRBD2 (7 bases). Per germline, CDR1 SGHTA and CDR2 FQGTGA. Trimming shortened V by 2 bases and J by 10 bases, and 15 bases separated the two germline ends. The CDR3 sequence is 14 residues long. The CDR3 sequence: CASSLFRGEGEQFF. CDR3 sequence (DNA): TGTGCCAGCAGCTTATTTAGGGGGGAGGGAGAGCAGTTCTTC.

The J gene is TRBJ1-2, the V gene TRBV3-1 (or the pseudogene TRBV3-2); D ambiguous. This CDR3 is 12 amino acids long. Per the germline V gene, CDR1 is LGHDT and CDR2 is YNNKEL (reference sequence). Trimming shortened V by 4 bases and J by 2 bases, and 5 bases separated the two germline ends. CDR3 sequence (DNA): TGTGCCAGCAGCCTGGAGAACTATGGCTACACCTTC. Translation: CASSLENYGYTF.

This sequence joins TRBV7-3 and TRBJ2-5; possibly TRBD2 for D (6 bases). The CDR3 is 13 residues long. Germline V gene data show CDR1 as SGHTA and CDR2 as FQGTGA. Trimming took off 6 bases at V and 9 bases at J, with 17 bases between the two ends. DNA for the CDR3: TGTGCCAGCAGTACAGCCGGAGGGGCGTCCCAGTACTTC. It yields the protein CASSTAGGASQYF.

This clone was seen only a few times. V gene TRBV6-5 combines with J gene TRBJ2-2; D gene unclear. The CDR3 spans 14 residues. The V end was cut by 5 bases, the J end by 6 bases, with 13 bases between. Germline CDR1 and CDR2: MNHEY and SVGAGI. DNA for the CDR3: TGTGCCAGCAGTCGCCCCGGAAGGTCCGGGGAGCTGTTTTTT. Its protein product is CASSRPGRSGELFF.

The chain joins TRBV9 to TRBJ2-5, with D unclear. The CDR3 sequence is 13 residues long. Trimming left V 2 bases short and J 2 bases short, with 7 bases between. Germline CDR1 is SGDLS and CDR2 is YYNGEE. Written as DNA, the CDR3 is TGTGCCAGCAGCGTGGAAACGCAAGAGACCCAGTACTTC. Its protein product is CASSVETQETQYF.

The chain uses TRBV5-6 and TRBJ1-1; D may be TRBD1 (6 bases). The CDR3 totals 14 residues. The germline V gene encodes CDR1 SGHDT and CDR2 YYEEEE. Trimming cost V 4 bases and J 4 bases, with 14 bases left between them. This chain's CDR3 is CASSATGMGTEAFF. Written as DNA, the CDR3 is TGTGCCAGCAGCGCCACAGGGATGGGCACTGAAGCTTTCTTT.

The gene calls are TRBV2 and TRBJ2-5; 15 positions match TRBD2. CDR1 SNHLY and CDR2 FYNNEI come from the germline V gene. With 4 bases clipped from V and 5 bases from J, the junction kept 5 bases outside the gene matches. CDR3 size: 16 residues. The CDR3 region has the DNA TGTGCCAGCAGTGGGACTAGCGGGGGGGCCGGCGAGACCCAGTACTTC. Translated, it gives CASSGTSGGAGETQYF.

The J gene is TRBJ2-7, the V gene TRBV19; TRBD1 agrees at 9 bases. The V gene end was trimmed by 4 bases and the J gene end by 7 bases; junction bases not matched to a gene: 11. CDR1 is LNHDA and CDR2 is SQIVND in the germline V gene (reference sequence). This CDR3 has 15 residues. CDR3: CASSNPGTGTLEQYF. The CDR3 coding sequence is TGTGCCAGTAGTAACCCCGGGACAGGGACCTTGGAGCAGTACTTC.

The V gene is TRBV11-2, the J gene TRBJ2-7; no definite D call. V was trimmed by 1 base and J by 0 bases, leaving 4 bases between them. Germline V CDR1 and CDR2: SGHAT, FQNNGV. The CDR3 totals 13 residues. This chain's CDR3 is CASSLGSSYEQYF. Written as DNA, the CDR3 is TGTGCCAGCAGCTTAGGTAGCTCCTACGAGCAGTACTTC.

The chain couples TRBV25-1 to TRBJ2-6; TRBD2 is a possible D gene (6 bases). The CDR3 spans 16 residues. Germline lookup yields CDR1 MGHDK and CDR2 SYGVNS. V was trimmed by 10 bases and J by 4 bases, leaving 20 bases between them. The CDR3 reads CATPGAPDRGANVLTF. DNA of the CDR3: TGTGCCACCCCGGGAGCCCCCGACCGGGGGGCCAACGTCCTGACTTTC.

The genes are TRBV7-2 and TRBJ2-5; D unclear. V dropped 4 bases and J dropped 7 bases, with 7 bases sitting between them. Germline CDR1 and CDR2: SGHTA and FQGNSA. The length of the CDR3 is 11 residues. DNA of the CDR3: TGTGCCAGCAGCTCATTTGGGACCCAGTACTTC. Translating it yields CASSSFGTQYF.

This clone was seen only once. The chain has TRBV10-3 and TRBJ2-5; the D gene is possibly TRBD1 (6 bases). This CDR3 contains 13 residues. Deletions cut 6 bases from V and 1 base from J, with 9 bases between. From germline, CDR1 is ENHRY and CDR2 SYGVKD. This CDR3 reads CAIRGTIQETQYF. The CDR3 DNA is TGTGCCATCAGGGGGACAATCCAAGAGACCCAGTACTTC.

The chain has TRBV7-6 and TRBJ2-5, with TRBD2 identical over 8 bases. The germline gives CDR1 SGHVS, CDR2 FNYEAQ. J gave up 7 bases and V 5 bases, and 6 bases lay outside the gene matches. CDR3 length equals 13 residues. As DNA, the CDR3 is TGTGCCAGCAGCCCGGGGGGGTCGGGGACCCAGTACTTC. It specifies CASSPGGSGTQYF.

The chain's CDR3 is CASSYFLGSYSDTQYF. CDR3 sequence (DNA): TGTGCCAGCAGTTACTTTCTGGGATCGTATTCAGATACGCAGTATTTT. The chain has TRBV6-2 or TRBV6-3 and TRBJ2-3; D gene unclear. The germline V gene encodes CDR1 MNHEY and CDR2 SVGEGT. CDR3 length: 16 residues. V dropped 1 base and J dropped 4 bases, with 15 bases sitting between them.

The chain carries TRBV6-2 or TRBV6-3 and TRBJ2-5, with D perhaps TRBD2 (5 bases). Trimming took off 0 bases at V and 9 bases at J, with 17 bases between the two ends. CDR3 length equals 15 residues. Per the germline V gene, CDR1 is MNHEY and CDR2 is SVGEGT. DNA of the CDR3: TGTGCCAGCAGTTACTCGGGTTTGGACTTTGGGGCCCAGTACTTC. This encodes CASSYSGLDFGAQYF.

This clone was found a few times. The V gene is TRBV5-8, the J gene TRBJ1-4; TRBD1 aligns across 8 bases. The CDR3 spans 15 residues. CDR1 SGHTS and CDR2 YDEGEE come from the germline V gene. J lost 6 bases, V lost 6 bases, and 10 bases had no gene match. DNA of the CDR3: TGTGCCAGCAAAGAGACAGGGGTTGGAGATGAAAAACTGTTTTTT. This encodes CASKETGVGDEKLFF.

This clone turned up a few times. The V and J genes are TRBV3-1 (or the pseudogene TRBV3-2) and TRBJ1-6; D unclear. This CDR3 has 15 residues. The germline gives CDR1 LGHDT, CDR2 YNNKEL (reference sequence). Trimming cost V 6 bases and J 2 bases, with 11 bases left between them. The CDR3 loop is CASRFGAPYNSPLHF. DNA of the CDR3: TGTGCCAGCAGATTCGGTGCTCCCTATAATTCACCCCTCCACTTT.

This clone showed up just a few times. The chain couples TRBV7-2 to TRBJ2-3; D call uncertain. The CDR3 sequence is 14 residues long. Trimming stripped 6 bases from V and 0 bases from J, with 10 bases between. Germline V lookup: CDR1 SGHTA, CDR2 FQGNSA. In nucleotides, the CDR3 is TGTGCCAGCAGTCGTACGCGTAGCACAGATACGCAGTATTTT. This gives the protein CASSRTRSTDTQYF.

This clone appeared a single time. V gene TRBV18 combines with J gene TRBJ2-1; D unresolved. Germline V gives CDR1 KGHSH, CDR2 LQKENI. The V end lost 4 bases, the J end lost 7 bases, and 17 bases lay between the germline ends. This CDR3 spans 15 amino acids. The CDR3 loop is CASSRNTLWGNEQFF. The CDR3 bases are TGTGCCAGCTCACGCAACACATTATGGGGAAATGAGCAGTTCTTC.

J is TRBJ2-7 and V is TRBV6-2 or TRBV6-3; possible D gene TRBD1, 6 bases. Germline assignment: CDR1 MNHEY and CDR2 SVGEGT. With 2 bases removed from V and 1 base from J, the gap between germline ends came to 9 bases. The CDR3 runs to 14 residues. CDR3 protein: CASSYRTESYEQYF. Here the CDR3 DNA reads TGTGCCAGCAGTTACCGGACAGAATCCTACGAGCAGTACTTC.

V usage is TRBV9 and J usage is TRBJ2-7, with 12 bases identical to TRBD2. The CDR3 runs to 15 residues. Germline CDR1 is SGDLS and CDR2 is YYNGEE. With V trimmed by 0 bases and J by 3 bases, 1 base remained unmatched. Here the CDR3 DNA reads TGTGCCAGCAGCGTAGGGACTAGCGGGGACTACGAGCAGTACTTC. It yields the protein CASSVGTSGDYEQYF. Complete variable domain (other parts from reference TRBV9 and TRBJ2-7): DSGVTQTPKHLITATGQRVTLRCSPRSGDLSVYWYQQSLDQGLQFLIQYYNGEERAKGNILERFSAQQFPDLHSELNLSSLELGDSALYFCASSVGTSGDYEQYFGPGTRLTVT.

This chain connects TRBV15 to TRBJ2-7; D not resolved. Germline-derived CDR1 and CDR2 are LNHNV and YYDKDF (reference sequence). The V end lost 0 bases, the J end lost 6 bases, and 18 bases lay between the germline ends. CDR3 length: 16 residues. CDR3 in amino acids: CATSRDIGLYSAEQYF. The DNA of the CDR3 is TGTGCCACCAGCAGAGATATTGGGCTCTACTCGGCCGAGCAGTACTTC.

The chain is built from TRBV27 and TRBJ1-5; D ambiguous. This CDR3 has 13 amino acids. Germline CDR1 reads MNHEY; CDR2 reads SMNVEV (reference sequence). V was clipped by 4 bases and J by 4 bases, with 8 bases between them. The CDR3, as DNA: TGTGCCAGCAGTTGGACCATAAATCAGCCCCAGCATTTT. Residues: CASSWTINQPQHF.

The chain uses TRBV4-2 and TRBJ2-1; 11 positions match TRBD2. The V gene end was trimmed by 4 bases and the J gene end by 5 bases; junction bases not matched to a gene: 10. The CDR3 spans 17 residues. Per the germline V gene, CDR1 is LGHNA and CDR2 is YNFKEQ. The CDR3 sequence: CASSPRTGTSGHNEQFF. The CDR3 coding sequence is TGTGCCAGCAGCCCCAGAACCGGGACTAGCGGCCACAATGAGCAGTTCTTC.